In this sample, the clone carrying this T cell receptor (beta chain) turned up many times. Its antigen is undetermined. Template switching, a step in the protocol, added a universal primer site, and cDNA carried unique molecular identifiers. TCRdb fed the 5' RACE reads into MiXCR, producing one record per CDR3 protein. The sample lists about 1.7 million distinct CDR3 sequences, about 30% occurring once. The data derive from a study of identical twins. Healthy Caucasian individuals made up all the donors. Overall study findings and caveats: Abundant beta clonotypes from cord blood bore fewer insertions; memory repertoires lacked this pattern. For zero-insertion analyses, partial confounding could come from invariant MAIT and iNKT cells.

The junction had 13 bases not matched to a gene; V was cut back by 2 bases and J by 0 bases. This CDR3 comprises 19 residues. CDR1 is MNHEY, CDR2 SVGAGI, per germline. The TCR was taken from a newborn girl in good health. Sequenced material: cord blood. The rearrangement uses TRBV6-5 and TRBJ2-4, with TRBD1 matching 7 bases. The CDR3 loop is CASSYRAGTVQLAKNIQYF. The CDR3, as DNA: TGTGCCAGCAGTTACCGAGCAGGGACAGTTCAACTAGCCAAAAACATTCAGTACTTC.